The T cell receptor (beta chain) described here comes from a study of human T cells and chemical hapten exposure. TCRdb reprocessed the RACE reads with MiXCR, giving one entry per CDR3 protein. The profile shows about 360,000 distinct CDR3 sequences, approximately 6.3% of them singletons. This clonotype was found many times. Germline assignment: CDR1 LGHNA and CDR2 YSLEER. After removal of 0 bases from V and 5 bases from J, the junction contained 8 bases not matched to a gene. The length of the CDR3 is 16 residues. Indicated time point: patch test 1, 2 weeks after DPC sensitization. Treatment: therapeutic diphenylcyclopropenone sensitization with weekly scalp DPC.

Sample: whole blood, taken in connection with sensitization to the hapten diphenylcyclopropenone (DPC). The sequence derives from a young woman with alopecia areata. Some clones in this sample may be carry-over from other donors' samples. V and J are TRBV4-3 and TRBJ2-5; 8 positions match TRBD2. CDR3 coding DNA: TGCGCCAGCAGCCAAGAGTTAGGTAGCGGGGCCGAGACCCAGTACTTC. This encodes CASSQELGSGAETQYF.